This TCR beta chain is drawn from a study of control samples from healthy donors and cancer patients. Clones were sequenced by immunoSEQ multiplex PCR, and TCRdb holds only the in-frame ones, with some missing. The sample has 51,000 or so clones; roughly 80% are singletons. This TCR was recovered from a man between 65 and 80 years old in good health. The sequenced material came from blood.

CDR3 region: CASSLTSGRGPQYF. The DNA for the CDR3 is TGTGCCAGCAGTTTGACTAGCGGGAGGGGGCCCCAGTACTTC. The V and J genes are TRBV28 and TRBJ2-5; 14 nucleotides match TRBD2. The V gene's germline CDR1 is MDHEN and CDR2 SYDVKM. The CDR3 loop spans 14 amino acids. V shed 3 bases, J shed 9 bases, and the junction held 3 bases outside the gene matches.